These 23 T cell receptor beta chains were all obtained from the same sample, sequenced in a study of monozygotic twins with cystic fibrosis. TCRdb's copy holds only in-frame clones and misses some; the assay was immunoSEQ multiplex PCR. This table has about 36,000 clones, 84% appearing once. The sequenced material came from blood. Receptors originate from a girl aged 2 to 10 with cystic fibrosis.

The rearrangement links TRBV9 to TRBJ2-3; 7 nucleotides match TRBD2. There are 15 residues in the CDR3. Germline V CDR1 and CDR2: SGDLS, YYNGEE. V was pared by 4 bases and J by 0 bases, with 5 bases of the junction left unmatched. CDR3 DNA: TGTGCCAGCAGCCCCGGGACTACTAGCACAGATACGCAGTATTTT. Translation gives CASSPGTTSTDTQYF.

The chain couples TRBV9 to TRBJ1-5; 7 positions agree with TRBD1. Germline values: CDR1 SGDLS, CDR2 YYNGEE. The CDR3 consists of 14 residues. Trimming at V came to 4 bases and at J to 5 bases, leaving 6 bases not matched to a gene. The CDR3 loop reads CASSRGRVDQPQHF. The CDR3 DNA follows: TGTGCCAGCAGCAGGGGGCGCGTGGATCAGCCCCAGCATTTT.

The genes are TRBV5-1 and TRBJ1-1; D not resolved. The CDR3 covers 14 residues. Germline CDR1 is SGHRS and CDR2 is YFSETQ. The ends were cut back, 4 bases at V and 5 bases at J, with 15 bases in the middle. The CDR3 reads CASSATSTQTEAFF. CDR3 bases: TGCGCCAGCAGCGCGACCTCGACCCAAACTGAAGCTTTCTTT.

The chain uses TRBV7-2 and TRBJ2-5; D perhaps matches TRBD2 (5 bases). The germline CDR1 and CDR2 sequences are SGHTA and FQGNSA. The CDR3 spans 13 residues. Trimming took off 2 bases at V and 6 bases at J, with 10 bases between the two ends. The CDR3, as DNA: TGTGCCAGCAGCTTAACCCAGCGGCAGACCCAGTACTTC. This gives the protein CASSLTQRQTQYF.

CDR3 DNA sequence: TGTGCCAGCAGTTTGGGACAGGGTAGAGAAAAACTGTTTTTT. Translated, it gives CASSLGQGREKLFF. V usage is TRBV7-9 and J usage is TRBJ1-4, with 9 bases that match TRBD1. CDR1 is SEHNR and CDR2 is FQNEAQ in the germline V gene (reference sequence). The trim removed 6 bases at V and 8 bases at J, leaving 7 bases unmatched. The CDR3 runs to 14 residues.

This chain links TRBV5-1 with TRBJ2-7; TRBD2 matches at 10 bases. After removal of 2 bases from V and 4 bases from J, the junction contained 6 bases not matched to a gene. This CDR3 contains 15 residues. CDR1 and CDR2 from the germline V gene are SGHRS and YFSETQ. The CDR3 region is CASSLERGGAYEQYF. The CDR3 DNA reads TGCGCCAGCAGCTTAGAGCGGGGGGGCGCGTACGAGCAGTACTTC.

This chain joins TRBV30 and TRBJ1-5; a possible D gene is TRBD1 (5 bases). The germline V gene has CDR1 GTSNPN and CDR2 SVGIG (reference sequence). The CDR3 is 14 residues long. With 3 bases removed from V and 5 bases from J, the gap between germline ends came to 14 bases. CDR3 in amino acids: CAWSQSGAHQPQHF. In DNA, the CDR3 is TGTGCCTGGAGCCAGAGCGGGGCCCATCAGCCCCAGCATTTT.

This clone was observed a handful of times. In DNA, the CDR3 is TGTGCCAGCACCCACCTGGGACAGAGAGATTCACCCCTCCACTTT. Protein product: CASTHLGQRDSPLHF. This chain joins TRBV6-5 and TRBJ1-6, with 7 bases that match TRBD1. This CDR3 has 15 residues. Germline CDR1 reads MNHEY; CDR2 reads SVGAGI. V gave up 7 bases and J gave up 8 bases; unmatched junction bases: 11.

The chain carries TRBV6-6 and TRBJ2-7, with D perhaps being TRBD1 or TRBD2 (5 bases each). Trimming shortened V by 2 bases and J by 6 bases, and 17 bases separated the two germline ends. This CDR3 spans 15 amino acids. The germline V gene encodes CDR1 MNHNY and CDR2 SVGAGI (reference sequence). The CDR3 spells CASSYPGSRGSEQYF. Here the CDR3 DNA reads TGTGCCAGCAGTTACCCAGGGTCTCGAGGGAGCGAGCAGTACTTC.

This chain connects TRBV19 to TRBJ2-2; a possible D gene is TRBD1 (5 bases). The CDR3 is made up of 14 amino acids. Germline V gene sequence: CDR1 LNHDA, CDR2 SQIVND (reference sequence). Trimming shortened V by 5 bases and J by 5 bases, and 12 bases separated the two germline ends. The CDR3 nucleotides read TGTGCCAGTAGTCCCCGACAGTATACCGGGGAGCTGTTTTTT. Encoded protein: CASSPRQYTGELFF.

This clone has just a few counts. The chain employs TRBV19 and TRBJ1-1; D unresolved. The CDR3 consists of 14 residues. V shed 6 bases and J shed 0 bases, with 11 bases lying between them. Germline V gene lookup returns CDR1 LNHDA and CDR2 SQIVND (reference sequence). CDR3 residues: CASRADVVNTEAFF. CDR3 coding DNA: TGTGCCAGTAGAGCCGATGTCGTGAACACTGAAGCTTTCTTT.

The chain links TRBV5-4 to TRBJ2-5; the D is unclear. The CDR3 has 13 residues. Germline CDR1 SGHNT, CDR2 YYREEE (reference sequence). V lost 5 bases and J 3 bases, leaving 11 bases between the germline ends. For the CDR3, the DNA is TGTGCCAGCAGGGCGACTCCGGAAGAGACCCAGTACTTC. Its protein product is CASRATPEETQYF.

CDR3 loop: CASSYSRRGRADTQYF. The CDR3 nucleotides read TGTGCCAGCAGTTACTCGAGAAGGGGCAGGGCAGATACGCAGTATTTT. The chain joins TRBV6-6 to TRBJ2-3; D is possibly TRBD1 (5 bases). V lost 0 bases and J lost 4, with 14 bases in between. Germline CDR1 is MNHNY and CDR2 is SVGAGI (reference sequence). CDR3 length equals 16 residues.

The J gene is TRBJ2-3, the V gene TRBV9, with 7 nucleotides matching TRBD2. The V gene end was trimmed by 4 bases and the J gene end by 4 bases; junction bases not matched to a gene: 12. Germline V gene sequence: CDR1 SGDLS, CDR2 YYNGEE. This CDR3 spans 16 amino acids. This chain's CDR3 is CASSFRWEGTADTQYF. The CDR3 DNA is TGTGCCAGCAGCTTCCGGTGGGAGGGGACGGCAGATACGCAGTATTTT.

The chain recombines TRBV10-3 with TRBJ2-2; no clear D gene. The V gene lost 3 bases and the J gene lost 6 bases, with 11 bases spanning the gap. Germline values: CDR1 ENHRY, CDR2 SYGVKD. This CDR3 is 14 amino acids long. The CDR3 loop reads CAISENVRPGELFF. The CDR3 DNA follows: TGTGCCATCAGTGAAAATGTAAGGCCCGGGGAGCTGTTTTTT.

The V and J genes are TRBV30 and TRBJ1-4; no clear D gene. Germline V gives CDR1 GTSNPN, CDR2 SVGIG (reference sequence). Deletions cut 0 bases from V and 13 bases from J, with 15 bases between. CDR3 length: 13 residues. CDR3 nucleotide sequence: TGTGCCTGGAGTGTAGGTCGGGTCAGGAGACTGTTTTTT. This gives the protein CAWSVGRVRRLFF.

This chain uses TRBV30 with TRBJ2-1, with 14 positions matching TRBD2. Trimming at V came to 4 bases and at J to 7 bases, leaving 21 bases not matched to a gene. This CDR3 spans 20 amino acids. Per the germline V gene, CDR1 is GTSNPN and CDR2 is SVGIG (reference sequence). Here the CDR3 DNA reads TGTGCCTGGACTCAAGGGACACCGACTAGCGGGGGGGCCGGTTTGAATGAGCAGTTCTTC. The encoded protein is CAWTQGTPTSGGAGLNEQFF.

This clone was seen just once. This chain joins TRBV6-1 and TRBJ2-5, with D unclear. Trimming pared 3 bases from V and 2 bases from J, leaving 1 base between. The CDR3 runs to 11 residues. The germline V gene has CDR1 MNHNS and CDR2 SASEGT. The CDR3 sequence: CASSEQETQYF. In nucleotides, the CDR3 is TGTGCCAGCAGTGAGCAAGAGACCCAGTACTTC.

The sample holds one count of this clone. The chain has TRBV29-1 and TRBJ1-2; 9 bases are a match to TRBD1. Per the germline V gene, CDR1 is SQVTM and CDR2 is ANQGSEA. With V trimmed by 4 bases and J by 5 bases, 14 bases remained unmatched. The CDR3 extends over 16 amino acids. The CDR3 coding sequence is TGCAGCGTTGGAGGGGTGGACAGGGGATATGTGTATGGCTACACCTTC. Protein sequence: CSVGGVDRGYVYGYTF.

The chain employs TRBV6-5 and TRBJ1-6; D gene ambiguous. V was trimmed by 0 bases and J by 7 bases, leaving 1 base between them. This CDR3 region has 12 residues. Germline CDR1 is MNHEY and CDR2 is SVGAGI. The CDR3 region has the DNA TGTGCCAGCAGTTACTCGAATTCACCCCTCCACTTT. Its protein product is CASSYSNSPLHF.

V gene TRBV30 combines with J gene TRBJ2-3; TRBD2 matches 9 bases. V was clipped by 0 bases and J by 8 bases; unmatched bases: 15. The germline V gene has CDR1 GTSNPN and CDR2 SVGIG (reference sequence). This CDR3 is built from 17 residues. The CDR3 sequence: CAWSVLNPAGGSGTQYF. The CDR3 DNA sequence: TGTGCCTGGAGTGTATTAAACCCCGCGGGGGGGAGCGGTACGCAGTATTTT.

This clone is a singleton in its sample. The chain carries TRBV6-6 and TRBJ1-1; the match to TRBD1 covers 8 bases. Germline CDR1 MNHNY, CDR2 SVGAGI (reference sequence). J gave up 10 bases and V 5 bases, and 3 bases lay outside the gene matches. This CDR3 spans 11 amino acids. Here the CDR3 DNA reads TGTGCCAGCAGTGGACAGGGTAGAGCTTTCTTT. Amino acids: CASSGQGRAFF.

This clone was picked up one time. The V and J genes are TRBV29-1 and TRBJ1-1; 7 bases match TRBD1. The trim removed 3 bases at V and 5 bases at J, leaving 6 bases unmatched. Germline CDR1 is SQVTM and CDR2 is ANQGSEA. This CDR3 spans 13 amino acids. The CDR3 bases are TGCAGCGTTGATAAGGGGGCAGGGACTGAAGCTTTCTTT. It specifies CSVDKGAGTEAFF.